The 19 T cell receptor beta chains listed next were all sequenced from one sample in a study of OX40 agonist ivuxolimab in advanced cancers. Profiled with immunoSEQ multiplex PCR; TCRdb holds only in-frame clones, not every one. The sample holds more than 70,000 clones, just over 90% seen once. Material: CD4+ or CD8+ T cells sorted from blood, obtained in a trial of the OX40 agonist ivuxolimab. The receptors here all came from an adult with an advanced solid tumor such as melanoma, head and neck, liver or kidney cancer.

The chain combines TRBV4-3 with TRBJ1-4; a possible D gene is TRBD1 (5 bases). Looked up from germline, CDR1 is LGHNA and CDR2 is YSLEER. The V gene lost 4 bases and the J gene lost 10 bases, with 7 bases spanning the gap. The CDR3 totals 11 residues. The CDR3 DNA follows: TGCGCCAGCAGCCTCAGGGCAAAACTGTTTTTT. Its protein product is CASSLRAKLFF.

The chain employs TRBV9 and TRBJ2-1, with a possible D match to TRBD1 (6 bases). The CDR3 totals 19 residues. CDR1 is SGDLS, CDR2 YYNGEE, per germline. V lost 4 bases, J lost 0 bases, and 23 bases lay in between. The CDR3 sequence is CASSSWDIKKSFSYNEQFF. CDR3 DNA: TGTGCCAGCAGCTCTTGGGACATCAAGAAGTCATTCTCCTACAATGAGCAGTTCTTC.

This rearrangement joins TRBV5-6 to TRBJ2-3; tentatively, D is TRBD1 (5 bases). Trimming cost V 0 bases and J 2 bases, with 7 bases left between them. The germline CDR1 and CDR2 sequences are SGHDT and YYEEEE. CDR3 length equals 14 residues. The CDR3: CASSLDRYTDTQYF. In nucleotides, the CDR3 is TGTGCCAGCAGCTTGGACAGGTACACAGATACGCAGTATTTT.

The chain has TRBV7-9 and TRBJ2-3, with D perhaps given as TRBD1 or TRBD2 (5 bases each). The germline V and J ends were trimmed by 5 bases and 5 bases, with 17 bases remaining between them. Per the germline V gene, CDR1 is SEHNR and CDR2 is FQNEAQ (reference sequence). The CDR3 spans 15 residues. The CDR3 nucleotides are TGTGCCAGCAGCCCGCCTCGGGGCTCCATAGATACGCAGTATTTT. Amino acid sequence: CASSPPRGSIDTQYF.

The rearrangement links TRBV19 to TRBJ1-2; perhaps TRBD1 as D (6 bases). Deletions cut 5 bases from V and 6 bases from J, with 16 bases between. Germline V lookup: CDR1 LNHDA, CDR2 SQIVND (reference sequence). This CDR3 comprises 14 residues. CDR3 nucleotide sequence: TGTGCCAGTAGTCCGCAGGGGTTGATTGATGGCTACACCTTC. Translating it yields CASSPQGLIDGYTF.

The chain combines TRBV19 with TRBJ2-7; 9 bases are a match to TRBD2. The V segment lost 5 bases and the J segment 3 bases; nucleotides outside the gene matches: 8. Germline V CDR1 and CDR2: LNHDA, SQIVND (reference sequence). This CDR3 has 15 amino acids. DNA of the CDR3: TGTGCCAGTAGTGGGCGGTTTAGCGGGAGCTACGAGCAGTACTTC. Protein: CASSGRFSGSYEQYF.

The chain joins TRBV28 to TRBJ2-7; the match to TRBD1 covers 7 bases. CDR1 is MDHEN and CDR2 is SYDVKM in the germline V gene. There are 14 residues in the CDR3. V lost 6 bases, J lost 7 bases, and 12 bases stayed unmatched. This CDR3 is CASRTIQGLTEQYF. CDR3 nucleotide sequence: TGTGCCAGCAGGACGATACAGGGGCTTACTGAGCAGTACTTC. The full variable domain, in which reference TRBV28 and TRBJ2-7 provide the parts outside the CDR3, is DVKVTQSSRYLVKRTGEKVFLECVQDMDHENMFWYRQDPGLGLRLIYFSYDVKMKEKGDIPEGYSVSREKKERFSLILESASTNQTSMYLCASRTIQGLTEQYFGPGTRLTVT.

V usage is TRBV4-1 and J usage is TRBJ2-7, with 11 bases aligning to TRBD2. Looked up from germline, CDR1 is MGHRA and CDR2 is YSYEKL. This CDR3 has 20 amino acids. The V gene end was trimmed by 1 base and the J gene end by 2 bases; junction bases not matched to a gene: 16. The DNA of the CDR3 is TGCGCCAGCAGCCAAGTAACGTCTGGTATAGCGGGAGGGCCAGCCTACGAGCAGTACTTC. Amino acids: CASSQVTSGIAGGPAYEQYF.

The CDR3 coding sequence is TGCGCCAGCAGCCAACACGCCGGGCCTACCAGCACAGATACGCAGTATTTT. It encodes CASSQHAGPTSTDTQYF. This chain connects TRBV4-3 to TRBJ2-3; D gene uncertain. Germline CDR1 LGHNA, CDR2 YSLEER. Trimming pared 2 bases from V and 0 bases from J, leaving 15 bases between. This CDR3 has 17 amino acids.

The chain recombines TRBV7-8 with TRBJ1-2; possibly TRBD1 for D (5 bases). Germline V lookup: CDR1 SGHVS, CDR2 FQNEAQ. The V end was cut by 5 bases, the J end by 2 bases, with 15 bases between. The CDR3 covers 15 residues. CDR3 residues: CASSLSGHRNYGYTF. The CDR3 DNA reads TGTGCCAGCAGCCTGTCCGGACACCGAAACTATGGCTACACCTTC.

The chain is built from TRBV25-1 and TRBJ2-2; D remains ambiguous. The CDR3 extends over 17 amino acids. V dropped 5 bases and J dropped 3 bases, with 19 bases sitting between them. Germline lookup yields CDR1 MGHDK and CDR2 SYGVNS. The CDR3 coding sequence is TGTGCCAGCAGTCCTAATCTTGGAACATTCGACACCGGGGAGCTGTTTTTT. Its translation: CASSPNLGTFDTGELFF.

CDR3 protein: CASRSRPSTDTQYF. CDR3 nucleotides: TGCGCCAGCAGAAGTCGGCCATCCACAGATACGCAGTATTTT. The J gene is TRBJ2-3, the V gene TRBV5-1; D remains unclear. This CDR3 is built from 14 residues. Per germline, CDR1 SGHRS and CDR2 YFSETQ. V lost 5 bases and J 2 bases, leaving 12 bases between the germline ends.

The chain carries TRBV30 and TRBJ2-3; the D gene is possibly TRBD2 (7 bases). This CDR3 spans 15 amino acids. V lost 3 bases to trimming and J lost 4 bases, with 17 bases between them. CDR1 is GTSNPN, CDR2 SVGIG, per germline (reference sequence). The CDR3 DNA reads TGTGCCTGGAGGAGGGGGGGAGGGAGGCCAGATACGCAGTATTTT. It yields the protein CAWRRGGGRPDTQYF.

The chain combines TRBV2 with TRBJ2-5, with D possibly being TRBD1 (5 bases). The germline CDR1 and CDR2 sequences are SNHLY and FYNNEI. The V end lost 1 base, the J end lost 0 bases, and 15 bases lay between the germline ends. The CDR3 is made up of 17 amino acids. The CDR3 DNA is TGTGCCAGCAGTGAAGACAGACAGCTAGGAAACCAAGAGACCCAGTACTTC. Translating it yields CASSEDRQLGNQETQYF.

The chain joins TRBV29-1 to TRBJ1-1; a possible D gene is TRBD1 (5 bases). The V gene's germline CDR1 is SQVTM and CDR2 ANQGSEA. The V end lost 3 bases, the J end lost 1 base, and 9 bases lay between the germline ends. CDR3 length: 13 amino acids. The CDR3 sequence: CSVEAGQNTEAFF. The CDR3 DNA follows: TGCAGCGTTGAGGCAGGACAGAACACTGAAGCTTTCTTT.

This chain joins TRBV18 and TRBJ2-7, with D unresolved. CDR3 length equals 14 residues. In germline, CDR1 is KGHSH, CDR2 LQKENI. Trimming shortened V by 6 bases and J by 5 bases, and 17 bases separated the two germline ends. The CDR3 is CASSPPGPFHEQYF. The CDR3, as DNA: TGTGCCAGCTCCCCTCCGGGTCCCTTCCACGAGCAGTACTTC.

This clone was seen a handful of times. The chain uses TRBV19 and TRBJ2-2; 7 bases match TRBD1. This CDR3 spans 16 amino acids. CDR1 and CDR2 (germline): LNHDA, SQIVND (reference sequence). Trimming at V came to 3 bases and at J to 4 bases, leaving 8 bases not matched to a gene. CDR3 amino acids: CASSMGLTGATGELFF. The CDR3 nucleotides read TGTGCCAGTAGTATGGGGCTCACAGGGGCCACCGGGGAGCTGTTTTTT. Full variable domain (rest looked up from reference TRBV19 and TRBJ2-2): DGGITQSPKYLFRKEGQNVTLSCEQNLNHDAMYWYRQDPGQGLRLIYYSQIVNDFQKGDIAEGYSVSREKKESFPLTVTSAQKNPTAFYLCASSMGLTGATGELFFGEGSRLTVL.

The chain combines TRBV27 with TRBJ2-2; D is possibly TRBD1 (6 bases). The germline V gene encodes CDR1 MNHEY and CDR2 SMNVEV (reference sequence). Trimming cost V 8 bases and J 3 bases, with 10 bases left between them. The CDR3 runs to 13 residues. CDR3 residues: CASGRGYTGELFF. The CDR3 DNA is TGTGCCAGCGGTAGGGGGTACACCGGGGAGCTGTTTTTT.

In this sample, this clone turned up once. This chain uses TRBV7-9 with TRBJ2-5; 7 nucleotides align to TRBD1. Looked up from germline, CDR1 is SEHNR and CDR2 is FQNEAQ (reference sequence). The J segment lost 2 bases and the V segment lost 5 bases, leaving 5 bases of the junction unmatched. The length of the CDR3 is 14 residues. CDR3: CASSRAGGQETQYF. DNA for the CDR3: TGTGCCAGCAGCCGCGCAGGGGGTCAAGAGACCCAGTACTTC. The whole variable domain, remainder taken from reference TRBV7-9 and TRBJ2-5, is DTGVSQNPRHKITKRGQNVTFRCDPISEHNRLYWYRQTLGQGPEFLTYFQNEAQLEKSRLLSDRFSAERPKGSFSTLEIQRTEQGDSAMYLCASSRAGGQETQYFGPGTRLLVL.